One T cell receptor (beta chain) is described in this entry. There are many counts of this clonotype. Its specific antigen is unknown. Base qualities are not recorded, but no much larger clone differs from it by a single base. This sample's time point label indicates: after trial treatment. The sample's treatment or condition, from its label and the paper: LDRT plus nivolumab, ipilimumab, low-dose cyclophosphamide and aspirin (RACIN trial). Donors were enrolled in RACIN, a single-arm phase I dose-escalation trial combining nivolumab, ipilimumab, aspirin, low-dose cyclophosphamide and low-dose radiotherapy. To be eligible, a patient needed to have an advanced solid tumor that was TIL-negative. The data were obtained in a study of low-dose radiotherapy and immunotherapy resistance in tumors (dated by TCRdb to between 2021 and 2024). Regarding the study in general: In Cohort 1, 0.5 Gy per fraction was delivered every 2 weeks, and a total PTV dose of 6.5 Gy was prescribed. In Cohort 2, 1 Gy per fraction was delivered every two weeks, for a total of 13 Gy over 26 weeks. Nivolumab and ipilimumab were both given intravenously, with nivolumab at a 240 mg flat dose every two weeks and ipilimumab at 1 mg/kg every six weeks. Every two weeks, patients got intravenous cyclophosphamide at 200 mg/m2, given one day ahead of each radiation and immunotherapy administration. Aspirin 300 mg was taken orally once daily by patients for four cycles, starting on cycle 1 day 1. No randomization into treatment groups was done for the people taking part in the trial. Eight patients were included in the translational analysis, namely three from the first dose cohort plus the first five from the second dose cohort.

Its CDR3 holds 12 amino acids, cysteine through phenylalanine. Only the CDR3 DNA stays, 36 bases, in frame from base 1. V is cut back by 4 bases and J by 11 bases, with 7 bases in the junction unmatched. Based on the germline V gene, the CDR1 and CDR2 sequences are SGHRS and YFSETQ. This sample was sequenced with an Illumina HiSeq 2500. To make first-strand cDNA, Superscript III was used along with a set of TRAV- and TRBV-specific primers so that both the TCRalpha and TCRbeta chains were covered. TCRs were amplified for 15 to 20 PCR cycles with Phusion, using a constant-region primer paired with the adapter attached to the V primers. The MessageAmp II aRNA Amplification Kit was used to amplify the isolated mRNA, with in vitro transcription run for around 15 hours at 37 degrees C. The Dynabeads mRNA DIRECT Purification Kit was used to isolate the mRNA for TCR sequencing. Indexed Illumina adapters were added in a second Phusion PCR of approximately 25 cycles, after which AMPure XP beads were used to purify the products. Concerning the study's data processing: Using custom Perl scripts, TCR sequences encoding the same protein were pooled, out-of-frame sequences were removed, and the abundance of each clonotype was computed. TCR sequences supported by only a single read were excluded from analysis. Among the metrics used to describe the repertoires were Shannon entropy, Gini index, clonality, richness, and the frequency of TCRs shared between repertoires. TCRdb reprocessing: public reads trimmed at Q25 with fastp, clones called with MiXCR, in-frame beta chains kept. Rows are unified per CDR3 protein, each entry keeping the most common DNA and genes. In this record, the V and J calls reflect TCRdb's handling and not the investigators' own analysis. The sample records 65,000 to 95,000 distinct CDR3 sequences, less than 20% of which are singletons. The ten largest account for roughly 1.5% of the sample.

The V and J segments used are TRBV5-1 and TRBJ2-7, and 9 junctional nucleotides match TRBD1. The specimen comprised PBMCs, sampled after low-dose radiotherapy plus immunotherapy. The TCR comes from a male donor with prostate cancer. CDR3 reads: CASSIDRDREYF. The DNA sequence follows: TGCGCCAGCAGCATCGACCGGGACAGGGAGTACTTC.